The 17 T cell receptor beta chains below were found in one sample sequenced in a study of blood T cell repertoires in COVID-19. Here immunoSEQ multiplex PCR was the method, and the copy in TCRdb shows in-frame clones only, minus some. In the table there are about 370,000 clones, 87% of which are singletons. The specimen was peripheral blood. The receptors shown here come from a woman aged 30 to 39 with COVID-19, enrolled during active disease.

The rearrangement uses TRBV5-1 and TRBJ1-4; 9 positions match TRBD1. After removal of 4 bases from V and 6 bases from J, the junction contained 4 bases not matched to a gene. The germline V gene encodes CDR1 SGHRS and CDR2 YFSETQ. The CDR3 spans 14 residues. CDR3 sequence (DNA): TGCGCCAGCAGCCCCCGGACAGGGGATGAAAAACTGTTTTTT. It codes for CASSPRTGDEKLFF.

The chain has TRBV28 and TRBJ1-2; a weak D match, TRBD1 (5 bases). CDR1 MDHEN and CDR2 SYDVKM come from the germline V gene. The CDR3 has 17 amino acids. Trimming left V 3 bases short and J 0 bases short, with 17 bases between. The CDR3 region is CASSFREGRTSNYGYTF. CDR3 in DNA: TGTGCCAGCAGTTTCAGGGAAGGCCGGACCTCTAACTATGGCTACACCTTC.

This clone was counted once. This chain connects TRBV28 to TRBJ2-1, with D perhaps TRBD2 (6 bases). CDR3 length: 12 residues. With 6 bases removed from V and 7 bases from J, the gap between germline ends came to 10 bases. Germline V CDR1 and CDR2: MDHEN, SYDVKM. The DNA for the CDR3 is TGTGCCAGCAGCCCAGGAGGGAATGAGCAGTTCTTC. It encodes CASSPGGNEQFF.

This sequence joins TRBV7-8 and TRBJ2-1; TRBD1 aligns across 9 bases. Losses at the gene ends were 5 bases for V and 2 bases for J; bases not matched to a gene: 7. The CDR3 is made up of 16 amino acids. Germline V gives CDR1 SGHVS, CDR2 FQNEAQ. CDR3 nucleotide sequence: TGTGCCAGCAGCGCATCCGGGACAGGGACCTACAATGAGCAGTTCTTC. Translation: CASSASGTGTYNEQFF.

V gene TRBV5-4 combines with J gene TRBJ2-2, with 7 positions matching TRBD2. Losses at the gene ends were 0 bases for V and 1 base for J; bases not matched to a gene: 0. CDR3 length: 15 residues. CDR1 is SGHNT and CDR2 is YYREEE in the germline V gene (reference sequence). The CDR3, as DNA: TGTGCCAGCAGCTTGGGCGGGAGGAACACCGGGGAGCTGTTTTTT. Amino acid sequence: CASSLGGRNTGELFF.

The chain employs TRBV28 and TRBJ1-6; no clear D gene. Trimming left V 6 bases short and J 0 bases short, with 12 bases between. This CDR3 has 16 amino acids. Germline assignment: CDR1 MDHEN and CDR2 SYDVKM. The CDR3 loop reads CASSEAEGSYNSPLHF. CDR3 bases: TGTGCCAGCAGCGAAGCGGAAGGCTCCTATAATTCACCCCTCCACTTT. Full variable domain (missing parts from reference TRBV28 and TRBJ1-6): DVKVTQSSRYLVKRTGEKVFLECVQDMDHENMFWYRQDPGLGLRLIYFSYDVKMKEKGDIPEGYSVSREKKERFSLILESASTNQTSMYLCASSEAEGSYNSPLHFGNGTRLTVT.

The gene calls are TRBV18 and TRBJ2-5; D is perhaps TRBD2 (5 bases). This CDR3 contains 16 residues. CDR1 and CDR2 (germline): KGHSH, LQKENI. The V gene lost 3 bases and the J gene lost 2 bases, with 16 bases spanning the gap. CDR3 residues: CASSPSSDRTQETQYF. DNA of the CDR3: TGTGCCAGCTCACCTAGCTCCGATAGGACTCAAGAGACCCAGTACTTC.

The chain employs TRBV4-2 and TRBJ2-3; 11 bases line up with TRBD2. The CDR3 has 16 residues. The trim removed 4 bases at V and 6 bases at J, leaving 9 bases unmatched. In germline, CDR1 is LGHNA, CDR2 YNFKEQ. CDR3 sequence reads: CASSRSTSGEPDTQYF. Written as DNA, the CDR3 is TGTGCCAGCAGCCGCTCGACTAGCGGGGAACCGGATACGCAGTATTTT.

The chain uses TRBV28 and TRBJ2-5, with 10 bases identical to TRBD1. With 7 bases clipped from V and 4 bases from J, the junction kept 9 bases outside the gene matches. The germline V gene encodes CDR1 MDHEN and CDR2 SYDVKM. The CDR3 totals 15 residues. Here the CDR3 DNA reads TGTGCCAGCACCCCTATGACAGGGGGCGTAGAGACCCAGTACTTC. Protein product: CASTPMTGGVETQYF.

This chain connects TRBV5-4 to TRBJ2-3; the match to TRBD2 covers 13 bases. This CDR3 comprises 18 residues. V lost 4 bases and J lost 6; bases outside the gene matches: 14. The germline CDR1 and CDR2 sequences are SGHNT and YYREEE (reference sequence). The chain's CDR3 is CASSHMGRLAGGADTQYF. The CDR3 DNA follows: TGTGCCAGCAGCCACATGGGTCGACTAGCGGGAGGAGCGGATACGCAGTATTTT.

The rearrangement links TRBV15 to TRBJ2-7; 12 bases are shared with TRBD1. The germline gives CDR1 LNHNV, CDR2 YYDKDF (reference sequence). The CDR3 extends over 14 amino acids. With 4 bases clipped from V and 6 bases from J, the junction kept 4 bases outside the gene matches. CDR3 DNA sequence: TGTGCCACCAGCACCGGGACAGGGGGCTTCGAGCAGTACTTC. Translated: CATSTGTGGFEQYF.

The CDR3: CASSQGQGTGNTIYF. The DNA for the CDR3 is TGCGCCAGCAGCCAAGGGCAGGGGACCGGAAACACCATATATTTT. The rearrangement joins TRBV4-3 to TRBJ1-3, with a possible D match to TRBD1 (6 bases). The germline V gene encodes CDR1 LGHNA and CDR2 YSLEER. The V gene lost 1 base and the J gene lost 4 bases, with 11 bases spanning the gap. The CDR3 spans 15 residues.

The chain combines TRBV5-4 with TRBJ1-2; 7 bases map to TRBD1. V shed 4 bases, J shed 3 bases, and the junction held 9 bases outside the gene matches. The germline gives CDR1 SGHNT, CDR2 YYREEE (reference sequence). The CDR3 is made up of 15 amino acids. The CDR3, as DNA: TGTGCCAGCAGCCTAGGAGGGGGCGCGGACTATGGCTACACCTTC. Translating gives CASSLGGGADYGYTF.

This clone was seen only once. The chain is built from TRBV5-6 and TRBJ1-1, with D maybe TRBD1 (5 bases). Trimming took off 1 base at V and 1 base at J, with 8 bases between the two ends. The CDR3 has 14 amino acids. Germline V lookup: CDR1 SGHDT, CDR2 YYEEEE. The CDR3 loop is CASSLRGRNTEAFF. The CDR3 DNA reads as TGTGCCAGCAGCTTGAGGGGAAGGAACACTGAAGCTTTCTTT.

This chain links TRBV25-1 with TRBJ1-1; D might be TRBD1 (6 bases). Germline loops: CDR1 MGHDK, CDR2 SYGVNS. Trimming took 6 bases from V and 3 from J, leaving 11 bases between them. The CDR3 is made up of 13 amino acids. CDR3 amino acids: CASSRGADTEAFF. Here the CDR3 DNA reads TGTGCCAGCAGCAGGGGCGCCGACACTGAAGCTTTCTTT.

This chain joins TRBV3-1 (or the pseudogene TRBV3-2) and TRBJ2-1; D unclear. The germline CDR1 and CDR2 sequences are LGHDT and YNNKEL (reference sequence). Trimming pared 0 bases from V and 9 bases from J, leaving 12 bases between. This CDR3 has 14 amino acids. CDR3 sequence reads: CASSQEVSVPEQFF. In DNA form, the CDR3 reads TGTGCCAGCAGCCAAGAGGTGAGCGTTCCTGAGCAGTTCTTC.

This rearrangement joins TRBV9 to TRBJ1-3; D gene ambiguous. The V end lost 3 bases, the J end lost 0 bases, and 10 bases lay between the germline ends. Germline V CDR1 and CDR2: SGDLS, YYNGEE. The CDR3 has 15 residues. The CDR3 DNA is TGTGCCAGCAGCGCCGGGAACGTCTCTGGAAACACCATATATTTT. Encoded protein: CASSAGNVSGNTIYF.